A single sample gave rise to the 6 T cell receptor beta chains below, sequenced in a study of cytomegalovirus exposure and HLA in healthy donors. The study ran its PCR with 60 Vbeta and 13 Jbeta primers. Method: immunoSEQ multiplex PCR; TCRdb's copy keeps in-frame clones and lacks some. The sample shows about 190,000 clones, roughly 73% of them seen only once. Input material: PBMCs. Every receptor here comes from a woman in her twenties or thirties in good health and CMV-seropositive.

V gene TRBV19 combines with J gene TRBJ1-3; D uncertain. The CDR3 spans 17 residues. V was cut by 7 bases and J by 0 bases, with 19 bases left in between. Looked up from germline, CDR1 is LNHDA and CDR2 is SQIVND (reference sequence). CDR3 in DNA: TGTGCCAGTACCCGAGGTCAGATAAGCCTCTCTGGAAACACCATATATTTT. Translated, it gives CASTRGQISLSGNTIYF.

The chain is built from TRBV7-2 and TRBJ1-3; D ambiguous. V dropped 1 base and J dropped 1 base, with 8 bases sitting between them. Germline lookup yields CDR1 SGHTA and CDR2 FQGNSA. The CDR3 contains 15 residues. This chain's CDR3 is CASSLGGASGNTIYF. For the CDR3, the DNA is TGTGCCAGCAGCTTAGGAGGTGCGTCTGGAAACACCATATATTTT.

The CDR3 region has the DNA TGTGCCACGAGAGGAGGAGGGCTATTCTACAATGAGCAGTTCTTC. It is translated as CATRGGGLFYNEQFF. This rearrangement joins TRBV28 to TRBJ2-1; D is possibly TRBD2 (6 bases). Germline V gene data show CDR1 as MDHEN and CDR2 as SYDVKM. The V gene lost 10 bases and the J gene lost 3 bases, with 19 bases spanning the gap. This CDR3 comprises 15 residues. The full variable domain, with the rest looked up from reference TRBV28 and TRBJ2-1, is DVKVTQSSRYLVKRTGEKVFLECVQDMDHENMFWYRQDPGLGLRLIYFSYDVKMKEKGDIPEGYSVSREKKERFSLILESASTNQTSMYLCATRGGGLFYNEQFFGPGTRLTVL.

The chain links TRBV28 to TRBJ1-2, with 8 bases aligning to TRBD1. This CDR3 is 15 amino acids long. V lost 6 bases to trimming and J lost 4 bases; unmatched junction nucleotides: 10. The germline gives CDR1 MDHEN, CDR2 SYDVKM. The CDR3 DNA sequence: TGTGCCAGCAGCCGGCCCCGGACAGGGACCTATGGCTACACCTTC. It is translated as CASSRPRTGTYGYTF.

The rearrangement joins TRBV6-4 to TRBJ1-5, with D perhaps TRBD1 (5 bases). Germline CDR1 reads MRHNA; CDR2 reads SNTAGT. The ends were cut back, 3 bases at V and 7 bases at J, with 13 bases in the middle. This CDR3 region has 14 residues. The CDR3 DNA reads TGTGCCAGCAGTGATACGGCAGGGCGACAGCCCCAGCATTTT. The encoded protein is CASSDTAGRQPQHF.

Here the CDR3 DNA reads TGTGCCAGCAGTTACACAGGGGTGGTGAGTGGCTACACCTTC. Amino acids: CASSYTGVVSGYTF. The rearrangement links TRBV6-5 to TRBJ1-2, with 7 bases aligning to TRBD1. The trim removed 2 bases at V and 7 bases at J, leaving 7 bases unmatched. The germline CDR1 and CDR2 sequences are MNHEY and SVGAGI. The CDR3 spans 14 residues.